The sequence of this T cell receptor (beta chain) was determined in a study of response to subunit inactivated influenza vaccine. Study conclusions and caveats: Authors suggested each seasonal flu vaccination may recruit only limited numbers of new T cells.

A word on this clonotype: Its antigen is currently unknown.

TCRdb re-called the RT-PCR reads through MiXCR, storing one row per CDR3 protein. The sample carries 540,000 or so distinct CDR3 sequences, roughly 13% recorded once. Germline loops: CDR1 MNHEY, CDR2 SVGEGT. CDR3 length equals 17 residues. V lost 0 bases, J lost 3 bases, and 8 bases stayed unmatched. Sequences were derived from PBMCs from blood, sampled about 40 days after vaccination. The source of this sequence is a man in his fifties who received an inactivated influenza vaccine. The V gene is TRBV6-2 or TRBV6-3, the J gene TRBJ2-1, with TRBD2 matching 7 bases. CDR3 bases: TGTGCCAGCAGTTACTCGACGAAGCCGGGAGGCTACAATGAGCAGTTCTTC. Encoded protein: CASSYSTKPGGYNEQFF.